Below, one TCR beta chain is given with its context. This clonotype qualifies as medium-sized (0.01 to 0.1%). The antigen this receptor binds is unknown. Nothing much larger sits one base from this clone, and base qualities are not available. This entry is derived from a study of T-cell reconstitution after alpha-beta-depleted transplantation in children (dated by TCRdb to the mid-2010s). Some background on the complete study: Using TCR repertoire profiling, the study followed T-cell immune reconstitution in a quantitative way in children after TCRalphabeta/CD19-depleted allogeneic hematopoietic cell transplantation. Results the study describes overall, beyond this receptor: Hyperexpanded clone frequencies declined over subsequent months; after one year, T-cell counts and TCRbeta diversity were mostly attributed to newly produced T cells. In some patients, high TCRbeta diversity at day 60 was attributed to recipient T cells and intrathymic progenitors that had survived conditioning. Apparently early alphabetaT-cell count recovery about two months after transplant reportedly relied on only several hundred rapidly expanded clones derived from non-depleted graft cells.

The treatment or condition label, as the study defines it: allogeneic hematopoietic cell transplantation with graft depleted of TCRalphabeta T cells and CD19 B cells. TCRalphabeta/CD19-depleted allogeneic hematopoietic cell grafts were given to the transplant recipients, all of whom were children. Deletion took 2 bases off V and 2 bases off J, with a span of 16 bases between the germline ends. CDR1 and CDR2 were assigned from the germline V gene as MNHEY and SVGAGI. Taken from cysteine to phenylalanine, the CDR3 has 17 residues. The only DNA kept is the CDR3, 51 bases in frame from the first base. Receptors were amplified or captured by PCR. TCRdb names Illumina HiSeq 2500 as the instrument used. To normalize quantification of the TCRbeta repertoire, the TCR libraries were built with molecular barcoding that relied on unique molecular identifiers. TCRdb ran its own pipeline on the public reads, namely fastp trimming at Q25 and MiXCR clone calling, and kept in-frame beta chains. Every entry covers one CDR3 protein and lists the most common genes and DNA from its rows. Across this sample there are several thousand distinct CDR3 sequences, with about 10% seen only once. 20% to 25% of the sample is taken by the ten largest.

The clonotype was recovered from a child less than two years old who had a stem cell transplant for acute myeloid leukemia, so the T cells may come from the graft donor. The sequencing here drew on PBMCs, mostly from graft donor cells, taken 180 days after TCRalphabeta/CD19-depleted stem cell transplant. The chain joins TRBV6-5 to TRBJ1-5; TRBD1 is a possible D gene, resting on 5 matching bases. The CDR3 protein is CASSYRAGSDRNQPQHF. The sequenced DNA: TGTGCCAGCAGTTACAGGGCAGGGAGCGATCGCAATCAGCCCCAGCATTTT.